Listed below are T cell receptor beta chains from one sample, sequenced in a study of T cell repertoires in cytomegalovirus infection. TCRdb re-derived calls from the reads in MiXCR, one entry per CDR3 protein. The sample contains 150,000 or so distinct CDR3 sequences, 5% to 6.5% of which appear only once. Sequenced material: PBMCs. The receptors stem from a human donor in good health (CMV status not recorded). Some clones in this sample may be carry-over from other donors' samples. Both conserved end residues are part of each CDR3.

TRBV6-2/TRBV6-3	CASSWANTEAFF
TRBV7-2	CASSTVPSGAFYEQYF
TRBV29-1	CSVVEGLRTGTQYF
TRBV7-8	CASTRDSPSTTNEKLFF
TRBV12-3/TRBV12-4	CASGTDWNEQFF
TRBV5-1	CASSQEPSTVSYEQYF
TRBV7-3	CASSLTFRGQGNTEAFF
TRBV7-9	CASSSEPGWLAKNIQYF
TRBV20-1	CSARVGEPQHF
TRBV12-3/TRBV12-4	CASSLIQLFSYEQYF
TRBV7-2	CASSLVGTAYSNQPQHF
TRBV2	CASNKGGRDNPYGYTF
TRBV4-3	CASSQDLGPRGTDTQYF
TRBV11-1	CASSLWEGQGAFF
TRBV12-3/TRBV12-4	CASSRSEKLFF
TRBV29-1	CSVEKQENTGELFF
TRBV7-2	CASSFLRQGNTEAFF
TRBV20-1	CSARDHPDYGYTF
TRBV30	CAWSDVHEQFF
TRBV7-2	CASSPVGGSSYNEQFF
TRBV2	CASSEGTETGYTF
TRBV9	CASSVAGTRGGYEQFF
TRBV7-9	CASRGSGSPYEQYF
TRBV7-6	CASSFNQGTDTQYF
TRBV7-9	CASSLGVSGHRIQETQYF
TRBV28	CASSSPGLNLNTEAFF
TRBV7-2	CASSLAIQGSQHF
TRBV7-2	CASSAQWGDEQFF
TRBV10-3	CAISQLMEVLVDGYTF